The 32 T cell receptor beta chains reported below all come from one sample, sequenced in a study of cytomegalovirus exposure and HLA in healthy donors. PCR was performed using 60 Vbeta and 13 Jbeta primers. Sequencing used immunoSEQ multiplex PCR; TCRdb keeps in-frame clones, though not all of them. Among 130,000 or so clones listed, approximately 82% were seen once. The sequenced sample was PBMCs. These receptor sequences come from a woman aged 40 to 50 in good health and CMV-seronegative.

CDR3 sequence: CASSPIDRTLRETQYF. DNA of the CDR3: TGTGCCAGCAGCCCAATAGACAGGACCCTCCGGGAGACCCAGTACTTC. The chain is built from TRBV7-9 and TRBJ2-5; D is perhaps TRBD1 (6 bases). The V gene's germline CDR1 is SEHNR and CDR2 FQNEAQ (reference sequence). V lost 5 bases to trimming and J lost 5 bases, with 21 bases between them. This CDR3 is built from 16 residues.

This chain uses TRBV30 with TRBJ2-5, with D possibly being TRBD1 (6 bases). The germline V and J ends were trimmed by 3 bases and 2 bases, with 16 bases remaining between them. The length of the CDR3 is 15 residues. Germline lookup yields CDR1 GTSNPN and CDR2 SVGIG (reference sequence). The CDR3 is CAWSAPGHTQETQYF. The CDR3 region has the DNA TGTGCCTGGAGCGCACCGGGACATACACAAGAGACCCAGTACTTC. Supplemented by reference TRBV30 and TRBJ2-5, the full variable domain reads SQTIHQWPATLVQPVGSPLSLECTVEGTSNPNLYWYRQAAGRGLQLLFYSVGIGQISSEVPQNLSASRPQDRQFILSSKKLLLSDSGFYLCAWSAPGHTQETQYFGPGTRLLVL.

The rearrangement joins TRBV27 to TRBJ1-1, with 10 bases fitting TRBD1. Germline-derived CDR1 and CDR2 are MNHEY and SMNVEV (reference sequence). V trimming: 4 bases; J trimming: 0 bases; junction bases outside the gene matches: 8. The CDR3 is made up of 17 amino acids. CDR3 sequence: CASSSSRDRGLNTEAFF. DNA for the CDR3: TGTGCCAGCAGTTCGTCCCGGGACAGGGGATTGAACACTGAAGCTTTCTTT.

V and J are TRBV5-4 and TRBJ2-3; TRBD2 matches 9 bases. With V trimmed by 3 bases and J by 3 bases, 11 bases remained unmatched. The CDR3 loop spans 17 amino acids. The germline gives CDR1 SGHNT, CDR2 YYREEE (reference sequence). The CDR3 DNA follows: TGTGCCAGCAGCTGGGATGATAGCGGGAGCTATACAGATACGCAGTATTTT. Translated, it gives CASSWDDSGSYTDTQYF.

The chain's CDR3 is CASAVTGLNEQYF. The CDR3 nucleotides read TGTGCCAGCGCGGTGACAGGGCTCAACGAGCAGTACTTC. This rearrangement joins TRBV6-5 to TRBJ2-7; 7 nucleotides line up with TRBD1. Germline V gives CDR1 MNHEY, CDR2 SVGAGI. This CDR3 contains 13 residues. Trimming took 8 bases from V and 5 from J; bases not matched to a gene: 9.

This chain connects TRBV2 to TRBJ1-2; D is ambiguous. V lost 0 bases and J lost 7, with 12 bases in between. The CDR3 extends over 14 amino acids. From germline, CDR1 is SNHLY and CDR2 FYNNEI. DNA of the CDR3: TGTGCCAGCAGTGAAGCGGGCAGGATAGTTGGCTACACCTTC. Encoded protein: CASSEAGRIVGYTF.

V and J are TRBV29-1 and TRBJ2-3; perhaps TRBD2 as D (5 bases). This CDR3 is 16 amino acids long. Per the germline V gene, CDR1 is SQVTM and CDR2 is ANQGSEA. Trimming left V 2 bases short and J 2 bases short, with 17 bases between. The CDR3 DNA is TGCAGCGTTGAACTAATTGGAGGAGCCTACACAGATACGCAGTATTTT. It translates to CSVELIGGAYTDTQYF.

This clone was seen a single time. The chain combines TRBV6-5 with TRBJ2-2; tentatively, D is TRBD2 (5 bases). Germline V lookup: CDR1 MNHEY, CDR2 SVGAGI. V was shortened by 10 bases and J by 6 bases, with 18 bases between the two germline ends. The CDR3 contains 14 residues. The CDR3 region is CATQNGLAAGELFF. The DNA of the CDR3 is TGTGCCACCCAAAACGGCCTAGCTGCCGGGGAGCTGTTTTTT.

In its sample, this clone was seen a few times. CDR3: CASSLGLESYEQYF. The CDR3 coding sequence is TGTGCCAGCAGCTTAGGACTAGAATCCTACGAGCAGTACTTC. The rearrangement links TRBV13 to TRBJ2-7, with D perhaps TRBD2 (5 bases). Germline CDR1 PRHDT, CDR2 FYEKMQ (reference sequence). With 0 bases removed from V and 1 base from J, the gap between germline ends came to 7 bases. This CDR3 is 14 amino acids long.

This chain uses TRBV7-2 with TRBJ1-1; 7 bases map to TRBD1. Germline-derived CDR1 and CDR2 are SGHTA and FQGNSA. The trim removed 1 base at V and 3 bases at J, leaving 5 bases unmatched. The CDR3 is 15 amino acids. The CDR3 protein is CASSLETGWDTEAFF. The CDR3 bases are TGTGCCAGCAGCTTAGAGACAGGGTGGGACACTGAAGCTTTCTTT.

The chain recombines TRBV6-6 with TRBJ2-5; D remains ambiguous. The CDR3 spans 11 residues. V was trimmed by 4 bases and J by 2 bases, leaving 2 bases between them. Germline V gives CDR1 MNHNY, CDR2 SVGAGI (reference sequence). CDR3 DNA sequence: TGTGCCAGCAGTTTACAAGAGACCCAGTACTTC. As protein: CASSLQETQYF.

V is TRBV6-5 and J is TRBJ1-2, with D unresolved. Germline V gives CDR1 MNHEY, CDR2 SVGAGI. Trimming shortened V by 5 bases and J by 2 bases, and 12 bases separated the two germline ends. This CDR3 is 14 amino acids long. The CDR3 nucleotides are TGTGCCAGCAGTCTACTCACCGGGAACTATGGCTACACCTTC. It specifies CASSLLTGNYGYTF.

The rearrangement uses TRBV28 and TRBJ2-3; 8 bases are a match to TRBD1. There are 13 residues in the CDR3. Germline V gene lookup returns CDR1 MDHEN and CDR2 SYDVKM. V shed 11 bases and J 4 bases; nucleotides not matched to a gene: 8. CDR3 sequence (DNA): TGTGCCCACAAGGACAGGGCAGCAGATACGCAGTATTTT. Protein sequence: CAHKDRAADTQYF.

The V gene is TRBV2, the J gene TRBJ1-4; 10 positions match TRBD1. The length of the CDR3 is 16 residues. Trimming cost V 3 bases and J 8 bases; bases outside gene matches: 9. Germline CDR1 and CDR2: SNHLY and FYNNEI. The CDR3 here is CASSERDRGGGEKLFF. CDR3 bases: TGTGCCAGCAGTGAGAGGGACAGGGGAGGGGGAGAAAAACTGTTTTTT.

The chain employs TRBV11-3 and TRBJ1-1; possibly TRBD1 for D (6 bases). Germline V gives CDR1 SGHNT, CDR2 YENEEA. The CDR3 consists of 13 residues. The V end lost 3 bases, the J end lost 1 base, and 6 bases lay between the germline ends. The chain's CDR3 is CASSLTGNTEAFF. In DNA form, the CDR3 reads TGTGCCAGCAGCTTGACAGGGAACACTGAAGCTTTCTTT.

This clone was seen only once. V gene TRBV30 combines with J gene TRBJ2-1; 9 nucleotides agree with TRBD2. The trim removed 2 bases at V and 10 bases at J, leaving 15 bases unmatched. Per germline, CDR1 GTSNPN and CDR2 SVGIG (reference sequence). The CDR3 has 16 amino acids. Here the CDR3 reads CAWSSRGLAGPKEQFF. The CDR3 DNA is TGTGCCTGGAGTTCTAGGGGGCTAGCGGGGCCTAAGGAGCAGTTCTTC.

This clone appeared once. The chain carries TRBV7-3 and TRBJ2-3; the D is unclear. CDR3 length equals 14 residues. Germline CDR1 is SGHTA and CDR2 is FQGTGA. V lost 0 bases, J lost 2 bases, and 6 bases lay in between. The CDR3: CASSLTFNTDTQYF. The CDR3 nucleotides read TGTGCCAGCAGCTTAACGTTCAACACAGATACGCAGTATTTT.

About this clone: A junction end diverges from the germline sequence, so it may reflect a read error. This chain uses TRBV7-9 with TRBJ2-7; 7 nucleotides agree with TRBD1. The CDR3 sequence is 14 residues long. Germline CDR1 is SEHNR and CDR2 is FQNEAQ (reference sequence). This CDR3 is CASSRRQGPYEQCF. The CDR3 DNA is TGTGCCAGCAGCCGAAGACAGGGTCCCTACGAGCAGTGCTTC. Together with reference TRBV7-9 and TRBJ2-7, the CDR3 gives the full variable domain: DTGVSQNPRHKITKRGQNVTFRCDPISEHNRLYWYRQTLGQGPEFLTYFQNEAQLEKSRLLSDRFSAERPKGSFSTLEIQRTEQGDSAMYLCASSRRQGPYEQCFGPGTRLTVT.

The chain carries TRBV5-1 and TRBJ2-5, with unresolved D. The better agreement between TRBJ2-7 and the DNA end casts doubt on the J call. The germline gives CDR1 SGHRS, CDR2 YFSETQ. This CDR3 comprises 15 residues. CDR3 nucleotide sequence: TGCGCCAGCAGCTTGGGGGCAGCCCAGACCTACGAGCAGTACTTC. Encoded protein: CASSLGAAQTYEQYF.

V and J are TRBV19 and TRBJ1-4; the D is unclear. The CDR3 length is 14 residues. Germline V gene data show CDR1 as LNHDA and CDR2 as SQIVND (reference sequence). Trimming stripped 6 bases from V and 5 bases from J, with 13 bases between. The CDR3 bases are TGTGCCAGTAGGGAGTGGTCCGGGAATGAAAAACTGTTTTTT. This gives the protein CASREWSGNEKLFF.

The CDR3, as DNA: TGTGCCAGCAGGCCTGCGGGGGGTGCCTACGAGCAGTACTTC. Encoded protein: CASRPAGGAYEQYF. J is TRBJ2-7 and V is TRBV5-5; 8 nucleotides align to TRBD2. This CDR3 is built from 14 residues. J gave up 2 bases and V 5 bases, and 6 bases lay outside the gene matches. Germline CDR1 reads SGHKS; CDR2 reads YYEKEE (reference sequence).

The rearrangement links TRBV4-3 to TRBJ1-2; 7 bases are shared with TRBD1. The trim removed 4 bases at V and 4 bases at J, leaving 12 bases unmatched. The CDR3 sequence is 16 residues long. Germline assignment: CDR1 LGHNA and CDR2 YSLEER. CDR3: CASSPTQGEETYGYTF. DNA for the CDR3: TGCGCCAGCAGCCCCACCCAGGGGGAGGAGACCTATGGCTACACCTTC.

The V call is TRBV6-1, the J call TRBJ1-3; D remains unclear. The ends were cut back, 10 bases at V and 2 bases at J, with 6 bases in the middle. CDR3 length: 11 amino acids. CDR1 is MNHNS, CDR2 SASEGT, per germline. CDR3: CATLAGNTIYF. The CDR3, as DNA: TGTGCCACCCTAGCTGGAAACACCATATATTTT.

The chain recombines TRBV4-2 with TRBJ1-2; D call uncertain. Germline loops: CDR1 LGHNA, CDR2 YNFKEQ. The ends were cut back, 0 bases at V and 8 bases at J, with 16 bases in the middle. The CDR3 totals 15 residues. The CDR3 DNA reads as TGTGCCAGCAGCCAAGATCTCGGGAGTATGGGCGGCTACACCTTC. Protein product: CASSQDLGSMGGYTF.

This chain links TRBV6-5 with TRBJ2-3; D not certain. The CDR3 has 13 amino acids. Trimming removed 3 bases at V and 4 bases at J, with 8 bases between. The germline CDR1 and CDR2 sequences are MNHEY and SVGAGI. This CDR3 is CASSYAGSDTQYF. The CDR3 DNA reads TGTGCCAGCAGTTATGCAGGTTCAGATACGCAGTATTTT.

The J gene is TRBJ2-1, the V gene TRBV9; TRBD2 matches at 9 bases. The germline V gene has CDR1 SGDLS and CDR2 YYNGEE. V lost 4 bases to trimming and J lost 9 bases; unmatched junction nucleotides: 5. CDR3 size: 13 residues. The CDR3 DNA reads TGTGCCAGCAGCAGCGCGACTAGCGGTGAGCAGTTCTTC. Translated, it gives CASSSATSGEQFF.

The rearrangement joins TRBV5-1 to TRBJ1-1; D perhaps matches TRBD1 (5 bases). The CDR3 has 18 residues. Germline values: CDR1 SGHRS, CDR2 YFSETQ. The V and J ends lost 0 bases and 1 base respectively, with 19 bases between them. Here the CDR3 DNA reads TGCGCCAGCAGCTTGGGGGGCGGCCAGGTCTTGACGAACACTGAAGCTTTCTTT. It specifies CASSLGGGQVLTNTEAFF. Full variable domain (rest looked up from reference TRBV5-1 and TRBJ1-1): KAGVTQTPRYLIKTRGQQVTLSCSPISGHRSVSWYQQTPGQGLQFLFEYFSETQRNKGNFPGRFSGRQFSNSRSEMNVSTLELGDSALYLCASSLGGGQVLTNTEAFFGQGTRLTVV.

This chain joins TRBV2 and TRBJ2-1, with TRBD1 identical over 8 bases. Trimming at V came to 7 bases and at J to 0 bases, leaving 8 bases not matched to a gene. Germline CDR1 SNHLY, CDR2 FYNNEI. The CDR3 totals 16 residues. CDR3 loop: CASTTRTGSSYNEQFF. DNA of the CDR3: TGTGCCAGCACCACGAGGACAGGGAGCTCCTACAATGAGCAGTTCTTC. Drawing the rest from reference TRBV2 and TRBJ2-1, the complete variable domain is EPEVTQTPSHQVTQMGQEVILRCVPISNHLYFYWYRQILGQKVEFLVSFYNNEISEKSEIFDDQFSVERPDGSNFTLKIRSTKLEDSAMYFCASTTRTGSSYNEQFFGPGTRLTVL.

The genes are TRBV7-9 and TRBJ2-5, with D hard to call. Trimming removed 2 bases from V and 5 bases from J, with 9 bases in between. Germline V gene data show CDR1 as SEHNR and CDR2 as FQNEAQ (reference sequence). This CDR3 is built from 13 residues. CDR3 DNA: TGTGCCAGCAGCTTAATCCCCCGGGAGACCCAGTACTTC. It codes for CASSLIPRETQYF.

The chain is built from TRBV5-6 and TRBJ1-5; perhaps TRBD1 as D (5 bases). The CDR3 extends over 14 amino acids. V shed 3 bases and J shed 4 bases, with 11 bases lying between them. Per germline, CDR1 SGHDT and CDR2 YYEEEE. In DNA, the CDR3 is TGTGCCAGCAGCTCCCGCGGGGGGAATCAGCCCCAGCATTTT. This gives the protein CASSSRGGNQPQHF.

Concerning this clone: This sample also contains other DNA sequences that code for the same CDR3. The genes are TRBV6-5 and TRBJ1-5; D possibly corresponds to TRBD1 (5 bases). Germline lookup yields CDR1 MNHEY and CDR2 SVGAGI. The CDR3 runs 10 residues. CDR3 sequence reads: CASGGTPQHF. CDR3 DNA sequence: TGTGCTAGCGGAGGGACGCCCCAGCATTTT.

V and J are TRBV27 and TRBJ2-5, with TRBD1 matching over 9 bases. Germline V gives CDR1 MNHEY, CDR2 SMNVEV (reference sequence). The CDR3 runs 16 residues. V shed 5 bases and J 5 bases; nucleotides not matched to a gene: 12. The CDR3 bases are TGTGCCAGCAGTACCACGGGACAGGGATCCCCCGAGACCCAGTACTTC. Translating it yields CASSTTGQGSPETQYF.